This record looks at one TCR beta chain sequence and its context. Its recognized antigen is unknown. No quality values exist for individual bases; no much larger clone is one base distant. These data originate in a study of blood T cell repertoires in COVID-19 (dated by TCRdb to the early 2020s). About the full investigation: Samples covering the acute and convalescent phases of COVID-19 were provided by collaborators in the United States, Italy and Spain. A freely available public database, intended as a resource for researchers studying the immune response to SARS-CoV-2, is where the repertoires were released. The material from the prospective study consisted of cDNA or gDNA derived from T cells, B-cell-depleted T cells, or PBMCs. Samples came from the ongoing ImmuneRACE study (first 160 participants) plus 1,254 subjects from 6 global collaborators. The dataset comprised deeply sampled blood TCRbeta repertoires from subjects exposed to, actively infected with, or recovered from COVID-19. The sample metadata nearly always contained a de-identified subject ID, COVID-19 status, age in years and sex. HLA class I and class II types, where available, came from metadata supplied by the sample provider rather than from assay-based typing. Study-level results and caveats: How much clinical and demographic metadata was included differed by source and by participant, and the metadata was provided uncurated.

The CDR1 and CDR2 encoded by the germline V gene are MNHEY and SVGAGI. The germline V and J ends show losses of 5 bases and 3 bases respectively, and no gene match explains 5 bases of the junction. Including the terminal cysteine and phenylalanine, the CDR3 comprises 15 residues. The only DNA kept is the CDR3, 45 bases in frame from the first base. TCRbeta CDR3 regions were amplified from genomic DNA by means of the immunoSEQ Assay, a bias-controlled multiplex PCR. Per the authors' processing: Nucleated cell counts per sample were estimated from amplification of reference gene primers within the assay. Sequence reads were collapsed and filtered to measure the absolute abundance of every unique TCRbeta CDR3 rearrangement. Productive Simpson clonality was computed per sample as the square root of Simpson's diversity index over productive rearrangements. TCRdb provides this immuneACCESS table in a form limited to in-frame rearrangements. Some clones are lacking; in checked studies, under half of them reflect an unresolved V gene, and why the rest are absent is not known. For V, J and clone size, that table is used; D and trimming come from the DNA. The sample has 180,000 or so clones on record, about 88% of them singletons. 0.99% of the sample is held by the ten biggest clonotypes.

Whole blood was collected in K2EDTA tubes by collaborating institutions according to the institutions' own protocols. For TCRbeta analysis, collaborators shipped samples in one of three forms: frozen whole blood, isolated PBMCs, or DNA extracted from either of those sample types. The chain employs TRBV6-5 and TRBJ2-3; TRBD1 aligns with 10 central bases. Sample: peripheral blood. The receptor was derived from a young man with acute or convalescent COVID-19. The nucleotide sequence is TGTGCCAGCAGTAGGGCGGGACAGGGGACAGATACGCAGTATTTT. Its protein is CASSRAGQGTDTQYF.